The 29 T cell receptor beta chains below were found in one sample sequenced in a study of blood T cell repertoires in COVID-19. Profiling relied on immunoSEQ multiplex PCR, and the TCRdb table lists in-frame clones only, not all of them. The sample has 95,000 to 110,000 clones; just under 85% are singletons. The sequenced material came from peripheral blood. The receptors stem from a woman of 80 years or more with active or convalescent COVID-19.

The chain recombines TRBV24-1 with TRBJ2-7, with TRBD1 as a possible D gene (5 bases). Trimming took 5 bases from V and 1 from J, leaving 5 bases between them. This CDR3 is 12 amino acids long. Germline V gene sequence: CDR1 KGHDR, CDR2 SFDVKD. For the CDR3, the DNA is TGTGCCACCAGTGCAGGGTCCTACGAGCAGTACTTC. As protein: CATSAGSYEQYF.

This clone was observed a few times. The chain recombines TRBV4-2 with TRBJ1-6, with a weak D call TRBD1 (6 bases). V was clipped by 0 bases and J by 0 bases, with 15 bases between them. This CDR3 is 19 amino acids long. CDR1 is LGHNA, CDR2 YNFKEQ, per germline. As DNA, the CDR3 is TGTGCCAGCAGCCAAGATGTTACAGGGCCTAGCTCCTATAATTCACCCCTCCACTTT. The encoded protein is CASSQDVTGPSSYNSPLHF.

The chain joins TRBV28 to TRBJ1-4, with a weak D call TRBD1 (5 bases). V was clipped by 7 bases and J by 5 bases, with 11 bases between them. The CDR3 covers 13 residues. The germline V gene encodes CDR1 MDHEN and CDR2 SYDVKM. The CDR3 reads CASNLGGNEKLFF. CDR3 nucleotides: TGTGCCAGCAATCTCGGGGGGAATGAAAAACTGTTTTTT.

The V and J genes are TRBV19 and TRBJ1-5, with D uncertain. The CDR3 consists of 12 residues. Germline V CDR1 and CDR2: LNHDA, SQIVND (reference sequence). V lost 5 bases and J lost 3, with 5 bases in between. The CDR3 here is CASSFHNQPQHF. CDR3 DNA sequence: TGTGCCAGTAGTTTCCACAATCAGCCCCAGCATTTT.

CDR3 protein: CASSFGGGDHEQYF. CDR3 sequence (DNA): TGCGCCAGCAGCTTTGGCGGGGGTGATCACGAGCAGTACTTC. The chain is built from TRBV5-1 and TRBJ2-7, with 7 bases matching TRBD2. Per the germline V gene, CDR1 is SGHRS and CDR2 is YFSETQ. The CDR3 runs 14 residues. The J segment lost 5 bases and the V segment lost 2 bases, leaving 7 bases of the junction unmatched.

The chain has TRBV2 and TRBJ1-3; 8 positions agree with TRBD1. In germline, CDR1 is SNHLY, CDR2 FYNNEI. V shed 6 bases and J 2 bases; nucleotides not matched to a gene: 3. This CDR3 is 14 amino acids long. CDR3 DNA: TGTGCCAGCAGGATGACAGGGGCTGGAAACACCATATATTTT. Translated, it gives CASRMTGAGNTIYF. The full variable domain, its missing parts supplied by reference TRBV2 and TRBJ1-3, is EPEVTQTPSHQVTQMGQEVILRCVPISNHLYFYWYRQILGQKVEFLVSFYNNEISEKSEIFDDQFSVERPDGSNFTLKIRSTKLEDSAMYFCASRMTGAGNTIYFGEGSWLTVV.

In its sample, this clone was seen a few times. This rearrangement joins TRBV11-3 to TRBJ2-1; D remains ambiguous. Trimming took off 0 bases at V and 3 bases at J, with 3 bases between the two ends. Germline CDR1 is SGHNT and CDR2 is YENEEA. The CDR3 is made up of 13 amino acids. The CDR3 loop reads CASSLDSYNEQFF. For the CDR3, the DNA is TGTGCCAGCAGCTTAGACAGCTACAATGAGCAGTTCTTC.

V is TRBV28 and J is TRBJ1-1; no firm D call. This CDR3 contains 13 residues. Per germline, CDR1 MDHEN and CDR2 SYDVKM. Between the trimmed V and J ends, which lost 6 bases and 0 bases, there was a span of 8 bases. The CDR3 DNA sequence: TGTGCCAGCAGGAATCAGGTGAACACTGAAGCTTTCTTT. Its translation: CASRNQVNTEAFF.

The CDR3 is CASSQDGRVDQPQHF. In nucleotides, the CDR3 is TGTGCCAGCAGCCAAGATGGGCGGGTGGACCAGCCCCAGCATTTT. This chain uses TRBV4-2 with TRBJ1-5; no clear D. Deletions cut 0 bases from V and 7 bases from J, with 13 bases between. This CDR3 comprises 15 residues. The V gene's germline CDR1 is LGHNA and CDR2 YNFKEQ.

The chain has TRBV3-1 (or the pseudogene TRBV3-2) and TRBJ1-6; TRBD1 aligns across 7 bases. Trimming removed 0 bases from V and 7 bases from J; junction bases left unmatched: 3. CDR1 is LGHDT and CDR2 is YNNKEL in the germline V gene (reference sequence). The CDR3 is 15 residues long. The CDR3 nucleotides read TGTGCCAGCAGCCAAGATGACAGGGCCAATTCACCCCTCCACTTT. Translation: CASSQDDRANSPLHF.

The V gene is TRBV19, the J gene TRBJ1-4, with a weak D call TRBD1 (5 bases). V was shortened by 6 bases and J by 5 bases, with 13 bases between the two germline ends. Germline V gene lookup returns CDR1 LNHDA and CDR2 SQIVND (reference sequence). This CDR3 has 14 amino acids. The CDR3 coding sequence is TGTGCCAGTAGCCCGATAGGGGTGAATGAAAAACTGTTTTTT. This gives the protein CASSPIGVNEKLFF.

This chain joins TRBV19 and TRBJ2-6, with no clear D. The V end was cut by 10 bases, the J end by 3 bases, with 16 bases between. Germline loops: CDR1 LNHDA, CDR2 SQIVND (reference sequence). This CDR3 is built from 15 residues. CDR3 sequence reads: CATTRQVYGANVLTF. The CDR3 nucleotides are TGTGCCACTACTCGGCAGGTGTATGGGGCCAACGTCCTGACTTTC. Full variable domain (missing parts from reference TRBV19 and TRBJ2-6): DGGITQSPKYLFRKEGQNVTLSCEQNLNHDAMYWYRQDPGQGLRLIYYSQIVNDFQKGDIAEGYSVSREKKESFPLTVTSAQKNPTAFYLCATTRQVYGANVLTFGAGSRLTVL.

This clone was picked up a small number of times. V and J are TRBV9 and TRBJ1-3, with 11 bases that match TRBD1. The trim removed 3 bases at V and 0 bases at J, leaving 8 bases unmatched. The CDR3 has 18 residues. CDR1 and CDR2 from the germline V gene are SGDLS and YYNGEE. The CDR3 nucleotides read TGTGCCAGCAGCGGGACAGGGGGCCCCGGTATCTCTGGAAACACCATATATTTT. Its protein is CASSGTGGPGISGNTIYF.

This chain joins TRBV19 and TRBJ1-2, with 9 bases identical to TRBD1. Trimming removed 3 bases from V and 5 bases from J; junction bases left unmatched: 7. The CDR3 runs to 15 residues. Germline V gives CDR1 LNHDA, CDR2 SQIVND (reference sequence). In DNA form, the CDR3 reads TGTGCCAGTAGTATCCGGGACAGGGCCCTTTATGGCTACACCTTC. It translates to CASSIRDRALYGYTF. The full variable domain, with the rest looked up from reference TRBV19 and TRBJ1-2, is DGGITQSPKYLFRKEGQNVTLSCEQNLNHDAMYWYRQDPGQGLRLIYYSQIVNDFQKGDIAEGYSVSREKKESFPLTVTSAQKNPTAFYLCASSIRDRALYGYTFGSGTRLTVV.

The chain is built from TRBV19 and TRBJ1-1; 7 nucleotides agree with TRBD1. The CDR3 loop spans 13 amino acids. The V segment lost 9 bases and the J segment 0 bases; nucleotides outside the gene matches: 4. Looked up from germline, CDR1 is LNHDA and CDR2 is SQIVND (reference sequence). DNA for the CDR3: TGTGCCAGCTGGGACAGAATGAACACTGAAGCTTTCTTT. Protein product: CASWDRMNTEAFF.

The chain couples TRBV30 to TRBJ1-2; 11 bases line up with TRBD1. V lost 3 bases to trimming and J lost 7 bases; unmatched junction nucleotides: 7. The CDR3 totals 14 residues. Germline loops: CDR1 GTSNPN, CDR2 SVGIG (reference sequence). The CDR3 nucleotides read TGTGCCTGGAGGGTTGGACAGGGGGCAGGTGGCTACACCTTC. Its translation: CAWRVGQGAGGYTF.

This clone was counted a single time. The CDR3 spells CASSLGGRTGTDTQYF. In DNA form, the CDR3 reads TGTGCCAGCAGCTTGGGAGGGAGGACTGGCACAGATACGCAGTATTTT. The chain is built from TRBV5-5 and TRBJ2-3, with a tentative D call TRBD2 (6 bases). Per germline, CDR1 SGHKS and CDR2 YYEKEE (reference sequence). The V end lost 0 bases, the J end lost 1 base, and 12 bases lay between the germline ends. The CDR3 totals 16 residues.

V gene TRBV7-2 combines with J gene TRBJ2-7; 10 positions match TRBD2. The CDR3 loop spans 16 amino acids. In germline, CDR1 is SGHTA, CDR2 FQGNSA. V lost 0 bases to trimming and J lost 1 base; unmatched junction nucleotides: 3. This CDR3 reads CASSLAPSGGSYEQYF. In DNA, the CDR3 is TGTGCCAGCAGCTTAGCTCCTAGCGGGGGATCCTACGAGCAGTACTTC.

The V gene is TRBV5-6, the J gene TRBJ1-2, with 12 bases lining up with TRBD1. The junction had 8 bases not matched to a gene; V was cut back by 4 bases and J by 7 bases. This CDR3 is built from 15 residues. The V gene's germline CDR1 is SGHDT and CDR2 YYEEEE. CDR3 coding DNA: TGTGCCAGCAGCCCCCGGGACAGGGGGCATGTTGGCTACACCTTC. This gives the protein CASSPRDRGHVGYTF. The variable domain in full, completed from reference TRBV5-6 and TRBJ1-2, reads DAGVTQSPTHLIKTRGQQVTLRCSPKSGHDTVSWYQQALGQGPQFIFQYYEEEERQRGNFPDRFSGHQFPNYSSELNVNALLLGDSALYLCASSPRDRGHVGYTFGSGTRLTVV.

This clone turned up a few times. The chain has TRBV3-1 (or the pseudogene TRBV3-2) and TRBJ2-1, with 8 bases fitting TRBD2. From germline, CDR1 is LGHDT and CDR2 YNNKEL (reference sequence). The CDR3 consists of 16 residues. V gave up 1 base and J gave up 8 bases; unmatched junction bases: 10. The CDR3 sequence: CASSQGRSSGLDEQFF. The CDR3 DNA reads as TGTGCCAGCAGCCAAGGAAGGTCTAGCGGGCTGGATGAGCAGTTCTTC.

The chain links TRBV7-9 to TRBJ2-5; 12 positions match TRBD2. With 5 bases clipped from V and 4 bases from J, the junction kept 2 bases outside the gene matches. CDR1 and CDR2 from the germline V gene are SEHNR and FQNEAQ (reference sequence). This CDR3 region has 14 residues. The CDR3 spells CASSPGLAGETQYF. In nucleotides, the CDR3 is TGTGCCAGCAGCCCGGGACTAGCGGGAGAGACCCAGTACTTC.

The J gene is TRBJ2-7, the V gene TRBV11-2; D remains ambiguous. Trimming shortened V by 5 bases and J by 3 bases, and 14 bases separated the two germline ends. Per the germline V gene, CDR1 is SGHAT and CDR2 is FQNNGV. This CDR3 region has 14 residues. Written as DNA, the CDR3 is TGTGCCAGCAGCCCAACCCAAGCCCTCTACGAGCAGTACTTC. Residues: CASSPTQALYEQYF. Based on the CDR3 plus reference TRBV11-2 and TRBJ2-7, the full variable domain is EAGVAQSPRYKIIEKRQSVAFWCNPISGHATLYWYQQILGQGPKLLIQFQNNGVVDDSQLPKDRFSAERLKGVDSTLKIQPAKLEDSAVYLCASSPTQALYEQYFGPGTRLTVT.

This clone was found once. The chain employs TRBV18 and TRBJ1-2; 9 bases are shared with TRBD1. Germline V gene sequence: CDR1 KGHSH, CDR2 LQKENI. V dropped 0 bases and J dropped 4; count of bases not matched to a gene: 0. The CDR3 runs 14 residues. CDR3 loop: CASSPPGQGYGYTF. The CDR3 bases are TGTGCCAGCTCACCACCGGGACAGGGCTATGGCTACACCTTC.

The rearrangement links TRBV5-1 to TRBJ2-7; 9 bases are a match to TRBD1. The J segment lost 0 bases and the V segment lost 3 bases, leaving 7 bases of the junction unmatched. This CDR3 region has 16 residues. CDR1 SGHRS and CDR2 YFSETQ come from the germline V gene. CDR3 sequence: CASSSPSDRGSYEQYF. For the CDR3, the DNA is TGCGCCAGCAGCTCCCCCTCGGACAGGGGCTCCTACGAGCAGTACTTC.

This clone was observed a few times. The CDR3 protein is CASSSTGSYGYTF. The CDR3 DNA sequence: TGTGCCAGCAGTTCGACTGGGAGCTATGGCTACACCTTC. The chain links TRBV11-2 to TRBJ1-2; D call uncertain. CDR1 is SGHAT and CDR2 is FQNNGV in the germline V gene. Trimming shortened V by 6 bases and J by 4 bases, and 12 bases separated the two germline ends. CDR3 size: 13 residues.

The gene calls are TRBV30 and TRBJ2-5, with D possibly TRBD2 on 5 matching bases. Deletions cut 8 bases from V and 1 base from J, with 8 bases between. In germline, CDR1 is GTSNPN, CDR2 SVGIG (reference sequence). The CDR3 extends over 11 amino acids. In DNA, the CDR3 is TGTGCCGGCGGGCCCCAAGAGACCCAGTACTTC. Translating gives CAGGPQETQYF. Together with reference TRBV30 and TRBJ2-5, the CDR3 gives the full variable domain: SQTIHQWPATLVQPVGSPLSLECTVEGTSNPNLYWYRQAAGRGLQLLFYSVGIGQISSEVPQNLSASRPQDRQFILSSKKLLLSDSGFYLCAGGPQETQYFGPGTRLLVL.

The rearrangement uses TRBV5-6 and TRBJ2-3; perhaps TRBD1 as D (5 bases). V lost 0 bases and J 4 bases, leaving 9 bases between the germline ends. In germline, CDR1 is SGHDT, CDR2 YYEEEE. The CDR3 is made up of 14 amino acids. The CDR3 nucleotides are TGTGCCAGCAGCTTGGCAGGGTCCCCAGATACGCAGTATTTT. Amino acid sequence: CASSLAGSPDTQYF.

The chain is built from TRBV20-1 and TRBJ2-1; TRBD2 might be the D (5 bases). CDR1 is DFQATT and CDR2 is SNEGSKA in the germline V gene (reference sequence). CDR3 length: 15 amino acids. Trimming took 3 bases from V and 4 from J, leaving 16 bases between them. The CDR3 coding sequence is TGCAGTGCTAGTGCGGACGGGCGGGCATACAATGAGCAGTTCTTC. Protein sequence: CSASADGRAYNEQFF.

V gene TRBV6-1 combines with J gene TRBJ2-5; D ambiguous. The CDR3 consists of 15 residues. The V end lost 0 bases, the J end lost 5 bases, and 13 bases lay between the germline ends. CDR1 MNHNS and CDR2 SASEGT come from the germline V gene. CDR3 nucleotides: TGTGCCAGCAGTGAAGCTAAAACCTCTCGGGAGACCCAGTACTTC. This translates into CASSEAKTSRETQYF.